This T cell receptor beta chain was sequenced for a study of T cells after yellow fever vaccination (dated by TCRdb to the late 2010s). For the wider study: The SMART-Seq v4 Ultra Low Input RNA kit was used to prepare libraries from fractions with low cell numbers. The cohort comprised two healthy male donors, one aged 18 to 30 and one aged 30 to 40 years. Bulk PBMC replicates and cell subsets were isolated from blood drawn at multiple timepoints before and after both primary and secondary immunization. To track T-cell clones before and after primary and booster YFV17D yellow fever vaccination, bulk TCR alpha and beta repertoires were sequenced longitudinally. Here is what the overall study found, with its caveats: Most clones expanded after primary vaccination (almost 98% of CD4 and over 80% of CD8) were re-detected after the booster, suggesting that broad memory maintenance occurred. Compared with the primary T-cell response, the secondary T-cell response was weaker but faster, peaking on day 5 rather than day 15. A small fraction of clonotypes showed up in both the CD4 and CD8 compartments, probably as a result of convergent recombination. Only a couple of donors were included in the study, so the extent to which the findings can be generalized is limited. Computational filtering was needed because FACS-sorted repertoires could contain abundant contaminating clonotypes from the bulk population.

This clonotype was observed many times. Its antigen remains undetermined. Qualities for individual bases were not recorded, and no much larger clone is one base off. The label giving this sample's treatment or condition can be read as: live attenuated yellow fever vaccine strain. At each blood-draw timepoint, two biological replicates of bulk PBMCs were collected. PBMCs were isolated from peripheral blood using a standard Ficoll-Paque protocol. RNA was extracted with TriZol from bulk PBMCs, CD4 and CD8 fractions, and dextramer-positive and dextramer-negative fractions. The sequencing machine was an Illumina NovaSeq 6000. TCR cDNA was made using 5'RACE template switching, a step that added a universal primer site and unique molecular identifiers. Priming for cDNA synthesis came from both the TCR alpha and TCR beta constant segments. Library amplification involved two PCR steps, and the second step added sample barcodes and sequencing adapters. Sequencing of libraries was performed on Illumina HiSeq 2500 (2x100 bp) or NovaSeq (2x150 bp). Per the authors' processing: MIGEC was used to demultiplex reads and collapse the reads into UMI consensus sequences, and MiXCR was used for V(D)J alignment. Vaccine-responding clonotypes were defined with edgeR using replicate PBMC samples, requiring FDR below 0.01 and a log2 fold change above 5 up to day 15. Each bulk clonotype was labeled CD4 or CD8 based on which sequenced repertoire, CD4 or CD8, contained the clonotype at higher abundance. The public reads were run again by TCRdb, first through fastp at Q25 and then through MiXCR, and only productive beta chains were kept. Rows are combined by CDR3 protein, so each entry shows the most common genes and DNA. The V and J calls reflect TCRdb's pipeline rather than the authors' work. Present in this sample are more than 200,000 distinct CDR3 sequences, approximately 3.5% of which were seen just once. The leading ten clones occupy 15% to 20% of the sample.

Reading the germline V gene (reference sequence) gives CDR1 SEHNR and CDR2 FQNEAQ. The junction shows trimming of 4 bases on V and 4 bases on J, plus 13 bases between the germline ends. Measured from the cysteine to the phenylalanine, the CDR3 is 14 residues long. Solely the CDR3 DNA is kept, with 42 bases framed from the first base. The material was PBMCs, obtained 15 days after the yellow fever booster vaccination. This sequence originates from a young man who received the YFV17D yellow fever vaccine. The chain was built from TRBV7-9 and TRBJ1-2; confidence is insufficient to name the D gene. CDR3 protein: CASSSRSTIYGYTF. The DNA reads TGTGCCAGCAGCTCCCGAAGTACCATCTATGGCTACACCTTC.